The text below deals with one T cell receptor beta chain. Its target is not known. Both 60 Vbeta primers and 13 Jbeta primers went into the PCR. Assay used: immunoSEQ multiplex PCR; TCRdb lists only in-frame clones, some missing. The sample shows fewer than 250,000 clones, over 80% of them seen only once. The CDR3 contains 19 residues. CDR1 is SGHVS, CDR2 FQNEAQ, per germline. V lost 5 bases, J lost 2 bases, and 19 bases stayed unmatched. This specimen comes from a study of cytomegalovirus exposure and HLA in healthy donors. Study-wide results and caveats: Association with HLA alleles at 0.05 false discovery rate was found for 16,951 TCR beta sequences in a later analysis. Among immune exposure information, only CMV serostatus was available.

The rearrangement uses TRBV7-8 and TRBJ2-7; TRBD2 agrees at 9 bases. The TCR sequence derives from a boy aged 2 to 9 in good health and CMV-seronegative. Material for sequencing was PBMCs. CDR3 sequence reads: CASSTKSPSGAAPTYEQYF. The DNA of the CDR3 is TGTGCCAGCAGCACCAAGTCTCCTAGCGGGGCGGCGCCAACCTACGAGCAGTACTTC.